The sequence of this T cell receptor (beta chain) was determined in a study of T-cell memory formation after mild COVID-19. Background on the study: Among the donors, TCR clusters were largely specific to each donor.

This clonotype was seen at least ten times. What it binds is not known. Study-wide results and caveats: Shrinking CD4+ clones resided mostly in CM and EM, and CD8+ ones in EMRA.

TCR alpha and TCR beta cDNA libraries carrying sample barcodes and UMIs were produced by 5'RACE using constant-segment primers. TCRdb processed the 5' RACE reads anew with MiXCR; each CDR3 protein has one entry. The sample holds 250,000 to 350,000 distinct CDR3 sequences, under 20% seen once. The germline CDR1 and CDR2 sequences are SGHRS and YFSETQ. The CDR3 sequence is 14 residues long. J was trimmed by 8 bases and V by 4 bases; bases with no gene match: 7. V and J are TRBV5-1 and TRBJ2-1; the match to TRBD1 covers 9 bases. The sequencing sample was made of PBMCs or a T cell subset sorted from them (not recorded which). The origin of this receptor is a man younger than 35 who had mild COVID-19 (a few samples of this study predate the infection). Cell type and time point are not known. In DNA, the CDR3 is TGCGCCAGCAGCCTGGACAGGGGAATCGATGAGCAGTTCTTC. It translates to CASSLDRGIDEQFF.